This paragraph covers one T cell receptor (beta chain) sequence. Relative to the germline gene, one junction end is altered; a read error may explain this. The data belong to a study of human T cells and chemical hapten exposure. Whole-study context: Women made up most patients, who had alopecia areata, totalis or universalis.

TCRdb reprocessed the RACE reads via MiXCR and lists one record per CDR3 protein. The sample yields 75,000 to 100,000 distinct CDR3 sequences, about an eighth seen once. Germline-derived CDR1 and CDR2 are MNHNY and SVGAGI (reference sequence). The CDR3 is 16 residues long. Time point noted: patch test 1, 2 weeks after DPC sensitization. As for treatment: therapeutic diphenylcyclopropenone sensitization with weekly scalp DPC. Donation of samples came from alopecia patients who were 18 to 70 years old and suitable for DPC. The V and J genes are TRBV6-6 and TRBJ2-1; TRBD2 aligns across 9 bases. This specimen consisted of whole blood, obtained in connection with sensitization to the hapten diphenylcyclopropenone (DPC). This sequence was found in a woman aged 40 to 49 with alopecia areata. Some clones in this sample may be carry-over from other donors' samples. This CDR3 reads CASTLAAGGPANEQLF. The CDR3 DNA reads TGTGCCAGCACCCTAGCCGCGGGAGGGCCTGCAAATGAGCAGCTCTTC.